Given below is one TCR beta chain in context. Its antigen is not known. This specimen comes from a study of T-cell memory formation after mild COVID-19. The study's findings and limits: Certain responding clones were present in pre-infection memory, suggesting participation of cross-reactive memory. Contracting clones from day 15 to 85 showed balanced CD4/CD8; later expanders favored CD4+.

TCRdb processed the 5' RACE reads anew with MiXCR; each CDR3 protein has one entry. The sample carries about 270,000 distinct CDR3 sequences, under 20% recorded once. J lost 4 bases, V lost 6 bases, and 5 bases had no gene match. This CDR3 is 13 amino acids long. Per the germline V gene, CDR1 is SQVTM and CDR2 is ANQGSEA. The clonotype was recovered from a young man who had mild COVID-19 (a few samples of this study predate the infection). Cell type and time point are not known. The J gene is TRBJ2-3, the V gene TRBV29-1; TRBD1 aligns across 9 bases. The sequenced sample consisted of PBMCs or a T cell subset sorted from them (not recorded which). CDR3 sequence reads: CSVYRGLPDTQYF. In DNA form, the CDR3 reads TGCAGCGTCTACAGGGGGCTGCCAGATACGCAGTATTTT.